This entry features one TCR beta chain sequence. The target antigen is unknown. This record belongs to a study of shared clonotypes between healthy human individuals. Study summary: Three CD4 naive, three CD4 memory, two CD8 naive and one CD8 memory plate were used per donor.

The study, taken as a whole, reports: Some clonotypes were shared by all four sorted-subset donors, while others were not shared. The non-shared ones had lower generation probabilities than the shared ones.

In the authors' workflow: Junction-only immunoSEQ sequences carried no quality scores, so filtering differed. Method: immunoSEQ multiplex PCR; TCRdb's copy keeps in-frame clones and lacks some. The DNA gave D and trimming, while V, J and clone size come from that table. The repertoire holds a few million clones, with more than 80% as singletons. Each donor was a Caucasian adult residing in Nashville, Tennessee. Input material: naive CD4+ T cells from PBMCs. Subset noted: CD45RA+ positively selected. The receptor comes from a man younger than 35 in good health. Some clones in this sample may be carry-over from other donors' samples.

CDR3 amino acids: CASAPPGTGHNEQFF. The CDR3 coding sequence is TGCGCCAGCGCTCCGCCCGGGACAGGACACAATGAGCAGTTCTTC. This chain joins TRBV5-1 and TRBJ2-1; 8 bases agree with TRBD1. The CDR3 loop spans 15 amino acids. V dropped 7 bases and J dropped 5; count of bases not matched to a gene: 11. CDR1 and CDR2 from the germline V gene are SGHRS and YFSETQ.